Following are 17 T cell receptor beta chains from one sample sequenced in a study of OX40 agonist ivuxolimab in advanced cancers. Produced via immunoSEQ multiplex PCR; TCRdb's table is partial and in-frame only. This table has 95,000 to 150,000 clones, 75% to 90% appearing once. The sequencing used CD4+ or CD8+ T cells sorted from blood, collected in a trial of the OX40 agonist ivuxolimab. The receptors derive from an adult with an advanced solid tumor such as melanoma, head and neck, liver or kidney cancer.

The J gene is TRBJ1-2, the V gene TRBV29-1; D is unclear. This CDR3 region has 14 residues. The ends were cut back, 4 bases at V and 1 base at J, with 13 bases in the middle. Germline V gene lookup returns CDR1 SQVTM and CDR2 ANQGSEA. CDR3 loop: CSVVLGWGNYGYTF. CDR3 sequence (DNA): TGCAGCGTTGTGTTAGGGTGGGGTAACTATGGCTACACCTTC.

This chain joins TRBV6-6 and TRBJ2-7; TRBD1 agrees at 8 bases. Germline loops: CDR1 MNHNY, CDR2 SVGAGI (reference sequence). V dropped 7 bases and J dropped 1; count of bases not matched to a gene: 6. The CDR3 sequence is 14 residues long. CDR3 in DNA: TGTGCCAGCAACGGACAGGGAATATCCTACGAGCAGTACTTC. Protein: CASNGQGISYEQYF.

The J gene is TRBJ1-3, the V gene TRBV30; TRBD1 might be the D (6 bases). Trimming cost V 7 bases and J 8 bases, with 18 bases left between them. Germline lookup yields CDR1 GTSNPN and CDR2 SVGIG (reference sequence). The CDR3 has 13 amino acids. This CDR3 is CASTGAGVDTIYF. In DNA, the CDR3 is TGTGCCTCTACGGGGGCCGGTGTGGACACCATATATTTT.

The chain is built from TRBV7-3 and TRBJ2-2; the match to TRBD2 covers 7 bases. J gave up 4 bases and V 2 bases, and 7 bases lay outside the gene matches. The CDR3 totals 16 residues. Germline V lookup: CDR1 SGHTA, CDR2 FQGTGA. The CDR3 sequence: CASSLPAGKGTGELFF. DNA of the CDR3: TGTGCCAGCAGCTTACCAGCGGGGAAGGGCACCGGGGAGCTGTTTTTT.

The CDR3 loop is CASSPLGQIINEQFF. CDR3 bases: TGTGCCAGCTCACCACTTGGACAGATAATCAATGAGCAGTTCTTC. The chain uses TRBV18 and TRBJ2-1, with D possibly TRBD1 on 6 matching bases. The V gene lost 1 base and the J gene lost 6 bases, with 13 bases spanning the gap. Germline-derived CDR1 and CDR2 are KGHSH and LQKENI. CDR3 length: 15 amino acids.

This clone has a single count. This sequence joins TRBV6-4 and TRBJ2-7; D is tentatively TRBD1 or TRBD2 (5 bases each). V was clipped by 5 bases and J by 5 bases, with 13 bases between them. The CDR3 spans 13 residues. Germline CDR1 is MRHNA and CDR2 is SNTAGT. The CDR3 region has the DNA TGTGCCAGCAGTCTCTCCTGGGACGACGAGCAGTACTTC. Protein product: CASSLSWDDEQYF.

The chain uses TRBV7-2 and TRBJ2-7; the D gene is possibly TRBD2 (5 bases). Germline V gene data show CDR1 as SGHTA and CDR2 as FQGNSA. V lost 4 bases and J lost 1, with 14 bases in between. The CDR3 extends over 15 amino acids. CDR3: CASSSPGVGSYEQYF. The CDR3 coding sequence is TGTGCCAGCAGCTCCCCCGGGGTTGGGTCCTACGAGCAGTACTTC.

The chain uses TRBV29-1 and TRBJ2-1; D perhaps matches TRBD2 (6 bases). Trimming shortened V by 6 bases and J by 13 bases, and 13 bases separated the two germline ends. Germline loops: CDR1 SQVTM, CDR2 ANQGSEA. The CDR3 is made up of 10 amino acids. In DNA, the CDR3 is TGCAGCGTGGGGACTCGACCCCAGTTCTTC. Protein: CSVGTRPQFF.

Only one count was recorded for this clone. The V call is TRBV11-2, the J call TRBJ1-5, with D unresolved. CDR1 and CDR2 from the germline V gene are SGHAT and FQNNGV. V was clipped by 1 base and J by 5 bases, with 6 bases between them. This CDR3 region has 13 residues. The CDR3 sequence: CASSLVSDQPQHF. For the CDR3, the DNA is TGTGCCAGCAGCTTAGTGAGTGATCAGCCCCAGCATTTT.

The DNA of the CDR3 is TGTGCCAGCAGCCCGACAGGGGGGGCCTACGAGCAGTACTTC. Translating it yields CASSPTGGAYEQYF. The V call is TRBV11-3, the J call TRBJ2-7, with TRBD1 matching over 9 bases. From germline, CDR1 is SGHNT and CDR2 YENEEA. The CDR3 spans 14 residues. Trimming at V came to 5 bases and at J to 2 bases, leaving 4 bases not matched to a gene. The entire variable domain, with the rest obtained from reference TRBV11-3 and TRBJ2-7, is as follows: EAGVVQSPRYKIIEKKQPVAFWCNPISGHNTLYWYLQNLGQGPELLIRYENEEAVDDSQLPKDRFSAERLKGVDSTLKIQPAELGDSAVYLCASSPTGGAYEQYFGPGTRLTVT.

V and J are TRBV5-1 and TRBJ1-2; D uncertain. From germline, CDR1 is SGHRS and CDR2 YFSETQ. V lost 5 bases and J lost 5, with 10 bases in between. The CDR3 has 12 residues. CDR3 nucleotides: TGCGCCAGCAGGTTCTCGGGATATGGCTACACCTTC. Encoded protein: CASRFSGYGYTF.

The J gene is TRBJ2-5, the V gene TRBV5-1, with 7 bases aligning to TRBD2. The germline V gene has CDR1 SGHRS and CDR2 YFSETQ. This CDR3 spans 14 amino acids. The V segment lost 1 base and the J segment 4 bases; nucleotides outside the gene matches: 4. The CDR3, as DNA: TGCGCCAGCAGCTTGAGCGGGGAGGGAGAGACCCAGTACTTC. Translation gives CASSLSGEGETQYF.

For the CDR3, the DNA is TGTGCCAGCAGCGGCCCTTCGAACACCGGGGAGCTGTTTTTT. This gives the protein CASSGPSNTGELFF. This sequence joins TRBV6-5 and TRBJ2-2; D gene uncertain. V lost 6 bases to trimming and J lost 0 bases, with 8 bases between them. In germline, CDR1 is MNHEY, CDR2 SVGAGI. This CDR3 has 14 amino acids.

The V and J genes are TRBV7-9 and TRBJ1-1; D is possibly TRBD1 (5 bases). The CDR3 spans 13 residues. Germline CDR1 and CDR2: SEHNR and FQNEAQ (reference sequence). Between the trimmed V and J ends, which lost 5 bases and 1 base, there was a span of 8 bases. CDR3 in amino acids: CASSKQENTEAFF. The CDR3 DNA sequence: TGTGCCAGCAGCAAACAGGAGAACACTGAAGCTTTCTTT. The full variable domain, its missing parts supplied by reference TRBV7-9 and TRBJ1-1, is DTGVSQNPRHKITKRGQNVTFRCDPISEHNRLYWYRQTLGQGPEFLTYFQNEAQLEKSRLLSDRFSAERPKGSFSTLEIQRTEQGDSAMYLCASSKQENTEAFFGQGTRLTVV.

The V call is TRBV7-3, the J call TRBJ2-5; TRBD1 matches at 9 bases. The J call may not be correct, given that the DNA end is closer to TRBJ2-7. The CDR3 loop spans 14 amino acids. Germline V gene sequence: CDR1 SGHTA, CDR2 FQGTGA. The CDR3, as DNA: TGTGCCAGCAGTACCGGGACAGGGATTAACGAGCAGTACTTC. Translated, it gives CASSTGTGINEQYF.

The V call is TRBV7-3, the J call TRBJ2-5; 10 nucleotides align to TRBD1. The CDR3 spans 15 residues. From germline, CDR1 is SGHTA and CDR2 FQGTGA. The V and J ends lost 5 bases and 4 bases, in that order; junction bases with no gene match: 7. CDR3 in DNA: TGTGCCAGCAGCCTTAGACAGGGGGCAAGAGAGACCCAGTACTTC. Its translation: CASSLRQGARETQYF.

The V gene is TRBV18, the J gene TRBJ1-5; D not resolved. V gave up 3 bases and J gave up 5 bases, with 11 bases separating them. This CDR3 region has 14 residues. CDR1 is KGHSH and CDR2 is LQKENI in the germline V gene. The CDR3 bases are TGTGCCAGCTCACCCCCGGGTCTCTATCAGCCCCAGCATTTT. It translates to CASSPPGLYQPQHF.